The subject of this entry is one T cell receptor beta chain. The antigen remains unidentified. Nobody among the patients had been given any treatment before thyroid surgery. Per the original methods: It was from CDR3 differences across clinicopathological groups that a distant-metastasis classifier for papillary thyroid cancer was built. TCRdb used MiXCR to call clones anew from the PCR reads. TCRdb, not the original authors, processed these V and J calls. The sample consists of about 16,000 clones, approximately 30% of them appearing once. This entry is derived from a study of metastatic and nonmetastatic thyroid tumors. The overall study: Both malignant and benign thyroid patients supplied peripheral blood and tumor or nodule tissue samples, across which the repertoires of these patients were then compared. Study-wide results and limits: Versus benign nodules, malignant thyroid tumors reportedly had significantly higher TCR beta diversity, in blood and tumor.

The V gene's germline CDR1 is DFQATT and CDR2 SNEGSKA (reference sequence). Trimming took 1 base from V and 4 from J; bases not matched to a gene: 6. CDR3 length: 16 residues. The rearrangement links TRBV20-1 to TRBJ2-2; 10 nucleotides align to TRBD2. The sequence was collected from a female donor with papillary thyroid cancer or a benign thyroid nodule (not recorded which). Some clones in this sample may be carry-over from other donors' samples. Sequenced sample: blood. CDR3 loop: CSARGLAGASTGELFF. The CDR3 nucleotides read TGCAGTGCTAGAGGGCTAGCGGGGGCAAGCACCGGGGAGCTGTTTTTT.